This TCR beta chain was recovered during a study of OX40 agonist ivuxolimab in advanced cancers. About the study: Hepatocellular carcinoma, melanoma, renal cell or head and neck cancer was diagnosed in the dose-escalation patients. It was permissible to have had prior anti-PD-1, anti-PD-L1 or anti-CTLA-4 therapy, and around 40% had some.

Profiling relied on immunoSEQ multiplex PCR, and the TCRdb table lists in-frame clones only, not all of them. This table has 87,000 or so clones, roughly 88% appearing once. J gave up 5 bases and V 4 bases, and 9 bases lay outside the gene matches. CDR3 length equals 17 residues. Germline V gene lookup returns CDR1 SGHRS and CDR2 YFSETQ. This clone has a handful of counts. V gene TRBV5-1 combines with J gene TRBJ2-3, with 14 nucleotides matching TRBD2. This TCR was recovered from an adult with an advanced solid tumor such as melanoma, head and neck, liver or kidney cancer. The specimen comprised CD4+ or CD8+ T cells sorted from blood, sampled in a trial of the OX40 agonist ivuxolimab. As DNA, the CDR3 is TGCGCCAGCAGCCTCCGGGGACTAGCGGGAGTGATAGATACGCAGTATTTT. Amino acids: CASSLRGLAGVIDTQYF.